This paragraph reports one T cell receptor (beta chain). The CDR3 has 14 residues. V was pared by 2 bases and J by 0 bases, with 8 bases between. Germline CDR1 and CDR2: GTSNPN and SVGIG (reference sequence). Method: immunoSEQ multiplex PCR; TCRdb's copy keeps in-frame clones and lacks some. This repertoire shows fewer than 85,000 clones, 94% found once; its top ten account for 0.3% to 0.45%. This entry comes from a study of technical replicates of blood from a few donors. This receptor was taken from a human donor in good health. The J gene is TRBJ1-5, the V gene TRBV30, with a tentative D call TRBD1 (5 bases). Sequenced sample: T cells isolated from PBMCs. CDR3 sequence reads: CAWSRGLSNQPQHF. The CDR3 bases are TGTGCCTGGAGTAGGGGTCTTAGCAATCAGCCCCAGCATTTT.